This TCR beta chain originates from a study of human T cells and chemical hapten exposure. A single record per CDR3 protein comes from TCRdb applying MiXCR to the RACE reads. The repertoire includes around 160,000 distinct CDR3 sequences, 14% of them detected once, and 1.7% sits in the top ten. Sample time point: patch test 1, 2 weeks after DPC sensitization. Treatment meaning: therapeutic diphenylcyclopropenone sensitization with weekly scalp DPC. The sample in question was whole blood, obtained in connection with sensitization to the hapten diphenylcyclopropenone (DPC). The TCR originated in a young woman with alopecia areata. Some clones in this sample may be carry-over from other donors' samples.

The CDR3 sequence: CASSLDPGITEAFF. DNA for the CDR3: TGTGCCAGCAGTTTAGACCCAGGGATCACTGAAGCTTTCTTT. V gene TRBV28 combines with J gene TRBJ1-1; weak D call: TRBD1 (5 bases). Deletions cut 2 bases from V and 4 bases from J, with 11 bases between. CDR1 is MDHEN and CDR2 is SYDVKM in the germline V gene. The CDR3 length is 14 residues. The full variable domain, completed using reference TRBV28 and TRBJ1-1, is DVKVTQSSRYLVKRTGEKVFLECVQDMDHENMFWYRQDPGLGLRLIYFSYDVKMKEKGDIPEGYSVSREKKERFSLILESASTNQTSMYLCASSLDPGITEAFFGQGTRLTVV.